These 4 T cell receptor beta chains came from one sample sequenced in a study of Graves' ophthalmopathy and Graves' hyperthyroidism. From RNA, the CDR3 regions of TCR beta chains were amplified and sequenced. The first-round RT-PCR employed HTBI primers together with the Qiagen OneStep RT-PCR kit. A multiplex PCR was then performed as the second round. TCRdb used MiXCR to reprocess the multiplex PCR reads, holding one entry per CDR3 protein. The table includes roughly 300,000 distinct CDR3 sequences, about 17% detected once. The source material was peripheral blood. The receptors shown here come from an adult man with Graves' ophthalmopathy.

This clonotype turned up a few times. This sequence joins TRBV2 and TRBJ1-2; D remains unclear. The CDR3 contains 12 residues. Trimming took off 8 bases at V and 0 bases at J, with 7 bases between the two ends. Per the germline V gene, CDR1 is SNHLY and CDR2 is FYNNEI. The chain's CDR3 is CASPGPNYGYTF. The CDR3 nucleotides read TGTGCCAGCCCCGGACCTAACTATGGCTACACCTTC.

This clonotype was seen ten or more times. This chain joins TRBV6-5 and TRBJ2-7, with 7 positions matching TRBD1. The CDR3 contains 15 residues. CDR1 and CDR2 (germline): MNHEY, SVGAGI. V lost 0 bases to trimming and J lost 4 bases; unmatched junction nucleotides: 6. This CDR3 reads CASSYSGAGGYEQYF. CDR3 DNA sequence: TGTGCCAGCAGTTACTCGGGGGCAGGGGGTTACGAGCAGTACTTC.

In nucleotides, the CDR3 is TGTGCCAGCAGTGATCCGGCAGGGGGTACGGAGACCCAGTACTTC. Translated: CASSDPAGGTETQYF. The rearrangement uses TRBV2 and TRBJ2-5, with TRBD1 matching 7 bases. Germline values: CDR1 SNHLY, CDR2 FYNNEI. V shed 3 bases, J shed 5 bases, and the junction held 9 bases outside the gene matches. The CDR3 contains 15 residues.

The sample holds many counts of this clonotype. The chain uses TRBV30 and TRBJ2-2, with 7 bases fitting TRBD1. There are 14 residues in the CDR3. With V trimmed by 3 bases and J by 1 base, 2 bases remained unmatched. Germline assignment: CDR1 GTSNPN and CDR2 SVGIG (reference sequence). The CDR3 region has the DNA TGTGCCTGGAGATGGACAGGGAACACCGGGGAGCTGTTTTTT. It codes for CAWRWTGNTGELFF.